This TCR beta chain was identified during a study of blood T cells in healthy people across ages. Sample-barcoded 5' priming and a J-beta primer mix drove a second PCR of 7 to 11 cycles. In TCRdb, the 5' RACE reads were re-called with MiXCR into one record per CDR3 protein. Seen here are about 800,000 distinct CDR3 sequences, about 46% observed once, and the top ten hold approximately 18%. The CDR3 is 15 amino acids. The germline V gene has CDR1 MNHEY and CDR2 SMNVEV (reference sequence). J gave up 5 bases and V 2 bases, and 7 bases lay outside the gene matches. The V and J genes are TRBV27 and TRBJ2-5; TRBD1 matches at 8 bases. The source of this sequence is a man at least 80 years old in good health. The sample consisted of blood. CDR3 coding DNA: TGTGCCAGCAGTTTAAGGCAGGGGGCTTGGGAGACCCAGTACTTC. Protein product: CASSLRQGAWETQYF.